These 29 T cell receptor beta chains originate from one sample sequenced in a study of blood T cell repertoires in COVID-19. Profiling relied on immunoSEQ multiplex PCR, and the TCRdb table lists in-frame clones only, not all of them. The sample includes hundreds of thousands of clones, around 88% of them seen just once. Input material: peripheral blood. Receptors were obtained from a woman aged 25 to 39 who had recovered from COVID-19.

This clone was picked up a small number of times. The CDR3 loop reads CASSQAGNYGYTF. The DNA of the CDR3 is TGTGCCAGCAGCCAAGCAGGGAACTATGGCTACACCTTC. The chain couples TRBV3-1 (or the pseudogene TRBV3-2) to TRBJ1-2; weak D call: TRBD1 (5 bases). The CDR3 consists of 13 residues. V lost 1 base, J lost 2 bases, and 5 bases lay in between. Per germline, CDR1 LGHDT and CDR2 YNNKEL (reference sequence).

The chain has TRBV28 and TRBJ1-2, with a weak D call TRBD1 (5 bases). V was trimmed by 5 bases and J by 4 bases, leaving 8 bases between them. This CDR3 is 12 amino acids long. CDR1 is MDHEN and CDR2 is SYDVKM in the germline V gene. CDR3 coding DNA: TGTGCCAGCAGTACCCAGGGCTATGGCTACACCTTC. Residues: CASSTQGYGYTF.

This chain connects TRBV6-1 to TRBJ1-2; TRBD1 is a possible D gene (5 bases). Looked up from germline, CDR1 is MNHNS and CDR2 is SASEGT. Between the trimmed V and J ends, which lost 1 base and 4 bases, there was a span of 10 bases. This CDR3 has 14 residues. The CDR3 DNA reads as TGTGCCAGCAGTGAAGTGGGGGGTGGCTATGGCTACACCTTC. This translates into CASSEVGGGYGYTF.

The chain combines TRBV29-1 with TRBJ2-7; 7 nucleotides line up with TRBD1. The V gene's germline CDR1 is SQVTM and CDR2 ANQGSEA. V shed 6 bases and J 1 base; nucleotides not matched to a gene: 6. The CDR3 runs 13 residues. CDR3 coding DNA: TGCAGCGTAAGGGACAGTAAATCCTACGAGCAGTACTTC. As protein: CSVRDSKSYEQYF.

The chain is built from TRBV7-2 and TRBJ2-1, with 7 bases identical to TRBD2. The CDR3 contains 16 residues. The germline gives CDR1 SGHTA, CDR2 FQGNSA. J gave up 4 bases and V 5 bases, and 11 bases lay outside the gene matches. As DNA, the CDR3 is TGTGCCAGCAGCCCGCCGGGACTACCACTTTACAATGAGCAGTTCTTC. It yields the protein CASSPPGLPLYNEQFF. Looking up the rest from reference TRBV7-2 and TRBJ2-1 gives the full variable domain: GAGVSQSPSNKVTEKGKDVELRCDPISGHTALYWYRQSLGQGLEFLIYFQGNSAPDKSGLPSDRFSAERTGGSVSTLTIQRTQQEDSAVYLCASSPPGLPLYNEQFFGPGTRLTVL.

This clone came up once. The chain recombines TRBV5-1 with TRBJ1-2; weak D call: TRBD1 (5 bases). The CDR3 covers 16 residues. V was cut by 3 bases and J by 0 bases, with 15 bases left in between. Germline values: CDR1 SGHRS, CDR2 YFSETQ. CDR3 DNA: TGCGCCAGCAGCTCAGGGTACAGCGTAGCTAACTATGGCTACACCTTC. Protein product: CASSSGYSVANYGYTF.

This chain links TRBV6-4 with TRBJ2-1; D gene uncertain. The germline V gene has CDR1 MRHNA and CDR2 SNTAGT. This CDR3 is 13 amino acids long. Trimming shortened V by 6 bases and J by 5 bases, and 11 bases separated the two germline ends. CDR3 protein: CASSLNRDNEQFF. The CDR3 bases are TGTGCCAGCAGCTTAAACCGGGACAATGAGCAGTTCTTC.

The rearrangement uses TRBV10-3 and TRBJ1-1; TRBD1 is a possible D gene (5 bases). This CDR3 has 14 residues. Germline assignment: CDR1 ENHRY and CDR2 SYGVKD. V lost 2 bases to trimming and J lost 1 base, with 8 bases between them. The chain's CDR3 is CAISEGQGNTEAFF. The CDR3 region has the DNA TGTGCCATCAGTGAGGGGCAGGGGAACACTGAAGCTTTCTTT.

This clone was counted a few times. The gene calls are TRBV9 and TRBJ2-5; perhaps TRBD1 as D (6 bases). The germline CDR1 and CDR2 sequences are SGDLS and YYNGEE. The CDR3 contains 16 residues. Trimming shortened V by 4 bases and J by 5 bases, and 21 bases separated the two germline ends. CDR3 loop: CASSPQGPDLGETQYF. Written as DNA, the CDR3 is TGTGCCAGCAGCCCCCAGGGGCCGGACCTTGGGGAGACCCAGTACTTC.

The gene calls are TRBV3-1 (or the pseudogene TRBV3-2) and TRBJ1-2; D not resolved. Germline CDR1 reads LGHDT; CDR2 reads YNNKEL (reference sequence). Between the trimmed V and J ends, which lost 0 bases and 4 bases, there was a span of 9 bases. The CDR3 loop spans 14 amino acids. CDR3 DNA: TGTGCCAGCAGCCAAGAGTCTAATCCCTATGGCTACACCTTC. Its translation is CASSQESNPYGYTF.

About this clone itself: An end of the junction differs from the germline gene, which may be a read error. The CDR3 spells CASSVSGTGPAF. The CDR3 nucleotides are TGTGCCAGCAGTGTGTCCGGGACAGGTCCCGCCTTC. This chain joins TRBV28 and TRBJ1-2; 8 positions agree with TRBD1. Looked up from germline, CDR1 is MDHEN and CDR2 is SYDVKM. The CDR3 covers 12 residues.

CDR3 sequence (DNA): TGCGCCAGCAGCCAAGTCGACAGGCCGGCTGAAGCTTTCTTT. It translates to CASSQVDRPAEAFF. The rearrangement uses TRBV4-3 and TRBJ1-1; TRBD1 might be the D (6 bases). Trimming pared 1 base from V and 6 bases from J, leaving 12 bases between. The CDR3 covers 14 residues. Per the germline V gene, CDR1 is LGHNA and CDR2 is YSLEER.

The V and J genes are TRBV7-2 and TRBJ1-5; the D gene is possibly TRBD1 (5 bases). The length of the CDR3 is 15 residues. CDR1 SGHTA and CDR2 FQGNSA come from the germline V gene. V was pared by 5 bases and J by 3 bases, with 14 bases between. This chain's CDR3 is CASSPREAPNQPQHF. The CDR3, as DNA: TGTGCCAGCAGCCCCAGGGAGGCCCCCAATCAGCCCCAGCATTTT.

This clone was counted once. The CDR3 protein is CASSQDRGSGNTIYF. Here the CDR3 DNA reads TGTGCCAGCAGCCAAGACAGGGGGTCCGGAAACACCATATATTTT. The gene calls are TRBV4-2 and TRBJ1-3; 7 bases fit TRBD1. V lost 0 bases to trimming and J lost 4 bases; unmatched junction nucleotides: 3. Germline CDR1 LGHNA, CDR2 YNFKEQ. The CDR3 runs to 15 residues.

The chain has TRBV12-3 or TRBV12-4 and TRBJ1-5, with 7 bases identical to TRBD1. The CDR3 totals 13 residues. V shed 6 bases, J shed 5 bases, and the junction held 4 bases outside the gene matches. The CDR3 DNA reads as TGTGCCAGCAGCCAGGGGGGTTATCAGCCCCAGCATTTT. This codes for CASSQGGYQPQHF.

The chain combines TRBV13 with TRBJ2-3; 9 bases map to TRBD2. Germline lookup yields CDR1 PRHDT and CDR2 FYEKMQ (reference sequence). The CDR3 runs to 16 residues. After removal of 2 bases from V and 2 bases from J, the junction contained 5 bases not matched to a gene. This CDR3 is CASSLLAGEYTDTQYF. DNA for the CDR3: TGTGCCAGCAGCTTATTAGCGGGGGAGTACACAGATACGCAGTATTTT. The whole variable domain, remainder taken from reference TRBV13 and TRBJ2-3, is AAGVIQSPRHLIKEKRETATLKCYPIPRHDTVYWYQQGPGQDPQFLISFYEKMQSDKGSIPDRFSAQQFSDYHSELNMSSLELGDSALYFCASSLLAGEYTDTQYFGPGTRLTVL.

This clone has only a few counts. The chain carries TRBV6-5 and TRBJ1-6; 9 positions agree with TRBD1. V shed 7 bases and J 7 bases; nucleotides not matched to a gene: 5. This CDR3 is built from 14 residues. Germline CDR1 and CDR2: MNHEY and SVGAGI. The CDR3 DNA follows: TGTGCCAGCATGTCCGGACAGGGGAATTCACCCCTCCACTTT. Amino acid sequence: CASMSGQGNSPLHF.

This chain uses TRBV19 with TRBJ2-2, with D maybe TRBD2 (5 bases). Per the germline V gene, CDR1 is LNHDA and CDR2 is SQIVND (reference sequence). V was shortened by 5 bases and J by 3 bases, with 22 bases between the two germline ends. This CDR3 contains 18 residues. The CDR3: CASSLYGSGGLYTGELFF. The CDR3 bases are TGTGCCAGTAGTCTATATGGTTCGGGCGGACTGTACACCGGGGAGCTGTTTTTT.

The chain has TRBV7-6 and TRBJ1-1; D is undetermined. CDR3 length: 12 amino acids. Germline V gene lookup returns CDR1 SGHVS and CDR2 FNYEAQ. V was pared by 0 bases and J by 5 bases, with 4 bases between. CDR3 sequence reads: CASSLASTEAFF. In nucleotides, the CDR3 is TGTGCCAGCAGCTTAGCGTCTACTGAAGCTTTCTTT.

Here the CDR3 reads CASSQALAGGTQETQYF. CDR3 DNA sequence: TGCGCCAGCAGCCAAGCCTTAGCGGGGGGGACCCAAGAGACCCAGTACTTC. The chain is built from TRBV4-1 and TRBJ2-5; 11 nucleotides line up with TRBD2. There are 17 residues in the CDR3. With 1 base clipped from V and 1 base from J, the junction kept 5 bases outside the gene matches. CDR1 MGHRA and CDR2 YSYEKL come from the germline V gene.

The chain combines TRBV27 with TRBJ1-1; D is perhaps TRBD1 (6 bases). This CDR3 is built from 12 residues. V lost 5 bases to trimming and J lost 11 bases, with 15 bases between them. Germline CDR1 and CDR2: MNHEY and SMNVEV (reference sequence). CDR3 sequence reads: CASSAPGGKAFF. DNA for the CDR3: TGTGCCAGCAGTGCCCCGGGGGGCAAGGCTTTCTTT.

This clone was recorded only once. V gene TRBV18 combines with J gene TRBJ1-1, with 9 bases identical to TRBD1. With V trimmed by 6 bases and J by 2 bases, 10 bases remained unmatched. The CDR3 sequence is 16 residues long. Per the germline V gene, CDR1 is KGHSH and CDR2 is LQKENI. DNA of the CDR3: TGTGCCAGCTCGGCTCGACAGGGGGACTTTAACACTGAAGCTTTCTTT. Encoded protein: CASSARQGDFNTEAFF.

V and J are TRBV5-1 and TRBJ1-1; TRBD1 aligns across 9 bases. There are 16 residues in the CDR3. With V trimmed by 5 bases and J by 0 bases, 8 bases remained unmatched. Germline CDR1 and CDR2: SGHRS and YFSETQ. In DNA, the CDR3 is TGCGCCAGCAGGGAAGGACAGGGGCAAATGAACACTGAAGCTTTCTTT. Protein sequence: CASREGQGQMNTEAFF.

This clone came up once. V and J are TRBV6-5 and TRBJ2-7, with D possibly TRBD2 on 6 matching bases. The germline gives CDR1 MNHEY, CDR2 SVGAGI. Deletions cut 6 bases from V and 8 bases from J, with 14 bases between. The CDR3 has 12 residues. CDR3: CASRPAGPQQYF. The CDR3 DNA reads TGTGCCAGCAGACCGGCGGGGCCCCAGCAGTACTTC.

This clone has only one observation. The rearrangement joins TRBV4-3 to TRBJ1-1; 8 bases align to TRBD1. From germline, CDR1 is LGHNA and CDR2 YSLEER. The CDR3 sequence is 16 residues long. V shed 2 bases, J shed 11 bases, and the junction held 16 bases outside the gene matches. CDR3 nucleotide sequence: TGCGCCAGCAGCCAACTTCAGGGGCAGGGGGCCGACTGGGCTTTCTTT. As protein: CASSQLQGQGADWAFF.

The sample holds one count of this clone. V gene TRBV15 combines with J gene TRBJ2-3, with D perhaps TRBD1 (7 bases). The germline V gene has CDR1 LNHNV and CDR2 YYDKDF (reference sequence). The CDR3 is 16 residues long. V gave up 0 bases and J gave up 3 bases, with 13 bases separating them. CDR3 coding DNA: TGTGCCACCAGCAGAGATCTGCAGGGGGGAACAGATACGCAGTATTTT. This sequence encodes CATSRDLQGGTDTQYF.

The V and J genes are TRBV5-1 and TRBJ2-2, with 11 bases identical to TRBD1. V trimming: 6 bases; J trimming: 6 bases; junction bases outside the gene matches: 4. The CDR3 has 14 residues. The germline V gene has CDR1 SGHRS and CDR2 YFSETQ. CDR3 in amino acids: CASTEGQGAGELFF. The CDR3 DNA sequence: TGCGCCAGCACGGAGGGACAGGGGGCCGGGGAGCTGTTTTTT.

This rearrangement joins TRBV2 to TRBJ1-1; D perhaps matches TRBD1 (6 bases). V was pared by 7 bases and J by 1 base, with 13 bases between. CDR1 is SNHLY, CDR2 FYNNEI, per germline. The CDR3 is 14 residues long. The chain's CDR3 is CASNMVGQNTEAFF. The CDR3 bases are TGTGCCAGCAACATGGTGGGACAGAACACTGAAGCTTTCTTT.

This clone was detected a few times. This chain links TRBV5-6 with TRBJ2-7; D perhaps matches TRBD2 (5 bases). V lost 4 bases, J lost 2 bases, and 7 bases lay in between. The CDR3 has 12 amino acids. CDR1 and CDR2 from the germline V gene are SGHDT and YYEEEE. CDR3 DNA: TGTGCCAGCAGCGCGGAGGCCTACGAGCAGTACTTC. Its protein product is CASSAEAYEQYF.